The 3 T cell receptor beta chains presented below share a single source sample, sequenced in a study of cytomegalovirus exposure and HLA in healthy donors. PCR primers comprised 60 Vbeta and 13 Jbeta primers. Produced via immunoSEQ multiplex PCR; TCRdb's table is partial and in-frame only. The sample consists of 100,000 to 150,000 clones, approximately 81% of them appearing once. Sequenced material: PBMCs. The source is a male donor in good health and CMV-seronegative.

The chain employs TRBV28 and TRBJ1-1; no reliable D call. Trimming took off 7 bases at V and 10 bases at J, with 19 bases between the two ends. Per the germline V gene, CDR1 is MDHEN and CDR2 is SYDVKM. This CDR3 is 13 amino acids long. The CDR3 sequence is CASTLLGYSTAFF. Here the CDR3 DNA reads TGTGCCAGCACTCTTCTCGGTTACTCAACAGCTTTCTTT.

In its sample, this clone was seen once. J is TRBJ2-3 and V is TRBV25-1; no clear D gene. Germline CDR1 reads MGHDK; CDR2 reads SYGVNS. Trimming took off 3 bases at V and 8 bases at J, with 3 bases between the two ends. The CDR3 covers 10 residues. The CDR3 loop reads CASSDLTQYF. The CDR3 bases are TGTGCCAGCAGTGACCTTACGCAGTATTTT.

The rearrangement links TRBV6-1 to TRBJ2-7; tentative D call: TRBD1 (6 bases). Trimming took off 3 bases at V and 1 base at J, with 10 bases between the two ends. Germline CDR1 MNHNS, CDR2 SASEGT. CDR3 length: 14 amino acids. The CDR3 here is CASSDTGQSYEQYF. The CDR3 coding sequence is TGTGCCAGCAGTGACACAGGACAGTCCTACGAGCAGTACTTC.